These 13 T cell receptor beta chains were sequenced from one sample in a study of blood T cell repertoires in COVID-19. TCRdb's table, derived via immunoSEQ multiplex PCR, lists solely in-frame clones and lacks some. The repertoire consists of under 300,000 clones, with around 88% occurring once and the leading ten covering around 10%. Source material: PBMCs or T cells enriched from blood (not recorded which). These receptors were obtained from a man aged 40-49 years who had recovered from COVID-19.

The rearrangement links TRBV5-8 to TRBJ1-4; 10 nucleotides agree with TRBD1. CDR1 and CDR2 from the germline V gene are SGHTS and YDEGEE. The CDR3 runs 18 residues. V gave up 0 bases and J gave up 4 bases; unmatched junction bases: 9. As DNA, the CDR3 is TGTGCCAGCAGCTTGGATGGGACAGGGGATTGGTTTAATGAAAAACTGTTTTTT. This sequence encodes CASSLDGTGDWFNEKLFF.

V and J are TRBV24-1 and TRBJ2-1; D is unclear. Per the germline V gene, CDR1 is KGHDR and CDR2 is SFDVKD. The CDR3 runs to 15 residues. Trimming removed 4 bases from V and 1 base from J, with 10 bases in between. The CDR3 loop reads CATSEYTVSYNEQFF. The CDR3 DNA reads TGTGCCACCAGTGAATATACTGTATCCTACAATGAGCAGTTCTTC.

This chain links TRBV6-2 or TRBV6-3 with TRBJ1-5; D possibly corresponds to TRBD1 (6 bases). Trimming shortened V by 1 base and J by 3 bases, and 10 bases separated the two germline ends. Germline lookup yields CDR1 MNHEY and CDR2 SVGEGT. The CDR3 totals 15 residues. The CDR3 sequence is CASSYFGQHNQPQHF. DNA for the CDR3: TGTGCCAGCAGTTACTTCGGACAGCACAATCAGCCCCAGCATTTT.

The chain carries TRBV6-2 or TRBV6-3 and TRBJ2-5, with TRBD1 identical over 8 bases. CDR1 is MNHEY, CDR2 SVGEGT, per germline. Unmatched junction bases numbered 10, after V lost 2 bases and J lost 5 bases. There are 16 residues in the CDR3. In DNA form, the CDR3 reads TGTGCCAGCAGTTACGGAGAGACAGGGGCGTGGGAGACCCAGTACTTC. Translation: CASSYGETGAWETQYF.

The rearrangement uses TRBV5-1 and TRBJ1-2; 8 bases line up with TRBD1. The V gene end was trimmed by 7 bases and the J gene end by 1 base; junction bases not matched to a gene: 12. The CDR3 is made up of 16 amino acids. Germline-derived CDR1 and CDR2 are SGHRS and YFSETQ. In nucleotides, the CDR3 is TGCGCCAGCCGGAAGACAGGGGCTTCTCTTAACTATGGCTACACCTTC. Amino acid sequence: CASRKTGASLNYGYTF.

The chain recombines TRBV7-2 with TRBJ2-1; 8 nucleotides align to TRBD2. Germline CDR1 reads SGHTA; CDR2 reads FQGNSA. The junction had 6 bases not matched to a gene; V was cut back by 4 bases and J by 4 bases. This CDR3 has 15 residues. As DNA, the CDR3 is TGTGCCAGCAGCTATGGACGGGGGGGGTACAATGAGCAGTTCTTC. Protein sequence: CASSYGRGGYNEQFF.

The chain employs TRBV4-1 and TRBJ2-2, with 8 bases matching TRBD2. The CDR3 has 15 residues. CDR1 is MGHRA, CDR2 YSYEKL, per germline. V gave up 1 base and J gave up 5 bases; unmatched junction bases: 3. The CDR3 region has the DNA TGCGCCAGCAGCCAAGCGGGAGGGCCAACCGGGGAGCTGTTTTTT. Translated: CASSQAGGPTGELFF.

The chain recombines TRBV5-4 with TRBJ1-1, with TRBD1 matching over 8 bases. Germline values: CDR1 SGHNT, CDR2 YYREEE (reference sequence). V lost 3 bases, J lost 6 bases, and 7 bases stayed unmatched. The CDR3 runs to 14 residues. In nucleotides, the CDR3 is TGTGCCAGCAGCTCCGGACAGGGTGTTCCTGAAGCTTTCTTT. Residues: CASSSGQGVPEAFF.

The chain links TRBV9 to TRBJ2-3, with 7 bases matching TRBD2. J was trimmed by 0 bases and V by 3 bases; bases with no gene match: 4. CDR3 size: 15 residues. Germline loops: CDR1 SGDLS, CDR2 YYNGEE. The CDR3 nucleotides read TGTGCCAGCAGCGAGGGACTACTTAGCACAGATACGCAGTATTTT. Translation: CASSEGLLSTDTQYF.

The chain recombines TRBV6-5 with TRBJ2-1, with D tentatively TRBD2 (6 bases). The CDR3 has 15 amino acids. Germline CDR1 MNHEY, CDR2 SVGAGI. V lost 7 bases to trimming and J lost 3 bases, with 16 bases between them. The CDR3 loop is CASTRTGGNYNEQFF. The DNA of the CDR3 is TGTGCCAGCACCAGGACTGGGGGGAACTACAATGAGCAGTTCTTC.

In nucleotides, the CDR3 is TGTGCCAGCAGCTTAGTGGCGGGTTTCGCCACTGAAGCTTTCTTT. This translates into CASSLVAGFATEAFF. The gene calls are TRBV11-2 and TRBJ1-1; D is unclear. Trimming shortened V by 1 base and J by 4 bases, and 13 bases separated the two germline ends. The CDR3 covers 15 residues. Looked up from germline, CDR1 is SGHAT and CDR2 is FQNNGV. The full variable domain, completed using reference TRBV11-2 and TRBJ1-1, is EAGVAQSPRYKIIEKRQSVAFWCNPISGHATLYWYQQILGQGPKLLIQFQNNGVVDDSQLPKDRFSAERLKGVDSTLKIQPAKLEDSAVYLCASSLVAGFATEAFFGQGTRLTVV.

This clone appeared once. The junction departs from the called germline gene at one end, perhaps through a read error. Distinct nucleotide sequences in the sample also encode this CDR3. The chain uses TRBV5-1 and TRBJ2-2, with a tentative D call TRBD2 (6 bases). The CDR3 length is 16 residues. CDR1 is SGHRS, CDR2 YFSETQ, per germline. The CDR3 sequence: CASSLLTSRITGELFF. The CDR3 DNA is TGCGCCAGCAGCCTGCTGACTAGTCGGATCACCGGGGAACTGTTTTTT.

The genes are TRBV6-1 and TRBJ2-3; 12 bases are shared with TRBD2. The germline V gene has CDR1 MNHNS and CDR2 SASEGT. This CDR3 comprises 15 residues. V gave up 7 bases and J gave up 3 bases; unmatched junction bases: 5. The CDR3 is CASIKGTSGTDTQYF. CDR3 DNA: TGTGCCAGCATCAAAGGGACTAGCGGGACAGATACGCAGTATTTT.